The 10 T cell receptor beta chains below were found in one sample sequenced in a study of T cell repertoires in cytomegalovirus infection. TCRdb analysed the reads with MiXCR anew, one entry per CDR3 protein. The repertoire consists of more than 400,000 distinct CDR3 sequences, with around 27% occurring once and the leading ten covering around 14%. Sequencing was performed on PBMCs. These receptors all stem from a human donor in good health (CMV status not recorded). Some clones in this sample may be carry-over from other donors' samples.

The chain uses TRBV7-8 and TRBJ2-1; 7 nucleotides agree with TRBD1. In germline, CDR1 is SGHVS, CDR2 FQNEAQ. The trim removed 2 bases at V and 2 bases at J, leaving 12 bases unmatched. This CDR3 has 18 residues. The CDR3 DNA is TGTGCCAGCAGCTTAAAGCGACTCGGGCAGGGGGCCTACAATGAGCAGTTCTTC. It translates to CASSLKRLGQGAYNEQFF.

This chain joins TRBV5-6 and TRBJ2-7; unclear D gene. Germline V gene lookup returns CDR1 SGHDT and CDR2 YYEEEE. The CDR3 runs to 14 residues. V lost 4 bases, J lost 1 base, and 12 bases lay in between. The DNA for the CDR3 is TGTGCCAGCAGCCGCCCCCTCAATTCCTACGAGCAGTACGTC. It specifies CASSRPLNSYEQYV.

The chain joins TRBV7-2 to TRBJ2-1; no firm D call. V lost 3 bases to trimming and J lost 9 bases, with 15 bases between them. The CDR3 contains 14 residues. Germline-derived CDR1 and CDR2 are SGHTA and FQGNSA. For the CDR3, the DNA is TGTGCCAGCAGCTTGCTAGGAGTGGGTCTTGAGCAGTTCTTC. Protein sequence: CASSLLGVGLEQFF.

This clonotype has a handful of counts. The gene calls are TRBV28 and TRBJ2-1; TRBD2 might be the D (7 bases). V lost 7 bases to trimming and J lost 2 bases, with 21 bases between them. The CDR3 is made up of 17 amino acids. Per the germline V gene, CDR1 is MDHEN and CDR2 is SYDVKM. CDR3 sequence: CASINGGGGTPYNEQFF. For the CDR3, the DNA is TGTGCCAGCATTAATGGAGGGGGGGGGACCCCCTACAATGAGCAGTTCTTC.

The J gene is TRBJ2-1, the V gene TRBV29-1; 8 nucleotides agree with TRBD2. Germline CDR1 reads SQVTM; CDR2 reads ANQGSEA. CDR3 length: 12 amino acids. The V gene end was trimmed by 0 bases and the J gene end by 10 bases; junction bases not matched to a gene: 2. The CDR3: CSVEERLAEQFF. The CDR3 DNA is TGCAGCGTTGAAGAGAGACTAGCGGAGCAGTTCTTC.

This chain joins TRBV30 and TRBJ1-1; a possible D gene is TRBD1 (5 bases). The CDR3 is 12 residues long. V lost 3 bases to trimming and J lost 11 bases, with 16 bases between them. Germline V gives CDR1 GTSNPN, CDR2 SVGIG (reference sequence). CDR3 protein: CAWSVKGFGAFF. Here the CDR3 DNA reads TGTGCCTGGAGCGTCAAGGGGTTTGGGGCTTTCTTT. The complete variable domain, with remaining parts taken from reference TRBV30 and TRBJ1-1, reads SQTIHQWPATLVQPVGSPLSLECTVEGTSNPNLYWYRQAAGRGLQLLFYSVGIGQISSEVPQNLSASRPQDRQFILSSKKLLLSDSGFYLCAWSVKGFGAFFGQGTRLTVV.

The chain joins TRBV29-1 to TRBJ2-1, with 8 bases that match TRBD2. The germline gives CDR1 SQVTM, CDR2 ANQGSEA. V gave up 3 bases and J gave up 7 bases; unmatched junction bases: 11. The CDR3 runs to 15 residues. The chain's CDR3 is CSVEVPLAGKNEQFF. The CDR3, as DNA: TGCAGCGTTGAGGTCCCTCTAGCGGGCAAGAATGAGCAGTTCTTC.

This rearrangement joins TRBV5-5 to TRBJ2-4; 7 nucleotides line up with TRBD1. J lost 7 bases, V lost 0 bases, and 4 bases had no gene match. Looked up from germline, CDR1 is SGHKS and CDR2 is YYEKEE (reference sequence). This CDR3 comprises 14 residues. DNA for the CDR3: TGTGCCAGCAGCTTGGAGGCACAGGGGAACATTCAGTACTTC. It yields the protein CASSLEAQGNIQYF.

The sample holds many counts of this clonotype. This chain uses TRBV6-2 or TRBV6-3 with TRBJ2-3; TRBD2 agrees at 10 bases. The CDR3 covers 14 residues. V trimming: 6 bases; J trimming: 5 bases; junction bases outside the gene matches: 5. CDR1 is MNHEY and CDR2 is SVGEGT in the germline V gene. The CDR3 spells CASSLAGAGDTQYF. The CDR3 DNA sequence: TGTGCCAGCAGCCTAGCGGGAGCTGGAGATACGCAGTATTTT.

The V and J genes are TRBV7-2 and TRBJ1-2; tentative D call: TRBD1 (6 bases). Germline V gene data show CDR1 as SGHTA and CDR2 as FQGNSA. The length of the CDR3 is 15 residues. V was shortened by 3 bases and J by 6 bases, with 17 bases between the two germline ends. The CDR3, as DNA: TGTGCCAGCAGCTTCTACAGGGTGGGACTCGATGGCTACACCTTC. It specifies CASSFYRVGLDGYTF.